This paragraph covers one T cell receptor (beta chain) sequence. The antigen remains undetermined. This sample was taken from a study of siplizumab effects on memory and regulatory T cells. Overall study results and limits: Alloreactive CD4+ clones that could be mapped were on average approximately 69% Treg-derived with siplizumab, against 25% to 30% in controls. Naive T cells, seemingly more diverse than memory cells, seemed major alloresponse contributors. Siplizumab significantly lowered the alloreactive sequences that could be traced to unstimulated CD4+ memory cells.

The V and J ends lost 1 base and 2 bases respectively, with 9 bases between them. The CDR3 extends over 14 amino acids. Germline CDR1 SGHNT, CDR2 YENEEA. TCRdb keeps only in-frame clones here, not all; method: immunoSEQ multiplex PCR. The data contain some 120,000 clones, about 95% of them seen just once; the ten biggest clones take up 1.5% to 2%. The chain carries TRBV11-3 and TRBJ2-7; D remains ambiguous. Input material: non-Treg CD4+ T cells sorted from blood. The source is a human donor in good health. For the CDR3, the DNA is TGTGCCAGCAGCTTAGCCGGGCCAACCTACGAGCAGTACTTC. This encodes CASSLAGPTYEQYF.